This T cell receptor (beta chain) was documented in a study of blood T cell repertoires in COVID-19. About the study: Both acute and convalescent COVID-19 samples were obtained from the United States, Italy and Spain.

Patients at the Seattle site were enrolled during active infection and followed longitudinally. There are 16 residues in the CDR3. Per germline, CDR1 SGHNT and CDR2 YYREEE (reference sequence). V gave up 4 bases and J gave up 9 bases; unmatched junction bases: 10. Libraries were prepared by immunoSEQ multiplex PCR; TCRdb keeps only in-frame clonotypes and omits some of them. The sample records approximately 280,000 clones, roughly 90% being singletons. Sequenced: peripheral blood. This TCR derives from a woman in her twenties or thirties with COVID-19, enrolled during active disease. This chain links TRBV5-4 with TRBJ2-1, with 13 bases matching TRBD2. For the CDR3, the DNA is TGTGCCAGCAGCCCAAGGACTAGCGGGAGTCAAGGTGAGCAGTTCTTC. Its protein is CASSPRTSGSQGEQFF. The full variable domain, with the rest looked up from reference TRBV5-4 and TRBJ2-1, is ETGVTQSPTHLIKTRGQQVTLRCSSQSGHNTVSWYQQALGQGPQFIFQYYREEENGRGNFPPRFSGLQFPNYSSELNVNALELDDSALYLCASSPRTSGSQGEQFFGPGTRLTVL.